This TCR beta chain was identified during a study of preoperative IRX-2 immunotherapy in early breast cancer. As to treatment: preoperative locoregional IRX-2 cytokine immunotherapy. Samples came from a phase Ib trial of preoperative locoregional IRX-2 cytokine immunotherapy. Assay used: immunoSEQ multiplex PCR; TCRdb lists only in-frame clones, some missing. The sample consists of 34,000 or so clones, roughly four fifths of them appearing once. This CDR3 is 15 amino acids long. V lost 4 bases to trimming and J lost 4 bases; unmatched junction nucleotides: 8. Looked up from germline, CDR1 is SGHRS and CDR2 is YFSETQ.

The sequencing used lymph node tissue, collected from a patient treated with IRX-2 immunotherapy. The rearrangement joins TRBV5-1 to TRBJ1-3, with TRBD1 identical over 7 bases. This clonotype was obtained from a human donor with breast cancer. The DNA of the CDR3 is TGCGCCAGCAGCACAGAAGGGGGCGCGGGAAACACCATATATTTT. Protein sequence: CASSTEGGAGNTIYF.